This T cell receptor beta chain is from a study of T cells after yellow fever vaccination. Regarding the study as a whole: Weaker, the secondary response peaked sooner, at day 5 versus 15. Of the clonotypes, a small share occurred in both CD4 and CD8 compartments.

Synthesis of TCR cDNA relied on 5'RACE template switching, which attached a universal primer site and UMIs. Using its own MiXCR run on the 5' RACE reads, TCRdb lists one record per CDR3 protein. This table has about 340,000 distinct CDR3 sequences, 3% to 4.5% appearing once. This clonotype has ten or more counts. Its antigen is as yet unknown. The source was PBMCs, collected 5 days after the yellow fever booster vaccination. This TCR was sampled from a man in his late teens or twenties who received the YFV17D yellow fever vaccine.

This CDR3 is CSASGTGDEQYV. The CDR3 DNA reads as TGCAGTGCTTCCGGGACAGGGGACGAGCAGTACGTC. The J gene is TRBJ2-7, the V gene TRBV20-1; 10 nucleotides align to TRBD1. The CDR3 is made up of 12 amino acids. The V gene's germline CDR1 is DFQATT and CDR2 SNEGSKA (reference sequence). V trimming: 5 bases; J trimming: 5 bases; junction bases outside the gene matches: 3.